This T cell receptor beta chain came from a study of CD4 T cells in relation to SARS-CoV-2 and coronaviruses. Remarks on this clone: Its specificity is not known.

The unexposed donors gave CD4+ T cells in about 2011-2018, prior to COVID-19. CD4+ T cells were isolated from the cells after 10 days of culture. Cultures held a few million PBMCs per well with roughly 10 IU/ml IL-2. TCRdb keeps only in-frame clones here, not all; method: immunoSEQ multiplex PCR. The sample gives about 23,000 clones, around 82% of which show up once; over 11% is in the top ten. Trimming stripped 3 bases from V and 4 bases from J, with 18 bases between. CDR1 LNHDA and CDR2 SQIVND come from the germline V gene (reference sequence). This CDR3 comprises 16 residues. The chain uses TRBV19 and TRBJ1-2; D might be TRBD1 (5 bases). The clonotype was recovered from a human donor in good health. Sequencing input: CD4+ T cells from PBMCs, cultured in vitro. The CDR3 coding sequence is TGTGCCAGTAGTATTCACCTCGCAGGGACCCCCTATGGCTACACCTTC. Amino acids: CASSIHLAGTPYGYTF.